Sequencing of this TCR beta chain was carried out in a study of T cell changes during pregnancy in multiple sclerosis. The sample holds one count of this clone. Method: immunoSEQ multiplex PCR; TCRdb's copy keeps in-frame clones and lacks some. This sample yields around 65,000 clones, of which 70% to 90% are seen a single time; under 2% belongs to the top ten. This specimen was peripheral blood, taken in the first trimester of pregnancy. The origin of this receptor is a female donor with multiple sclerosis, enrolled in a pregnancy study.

The CDR3 region has the DNA TGTGCCAGTAGTATAAGGTCCGTGGGTGGGACAGGTAAAAACATTCAGTACTTC. Its protein is CASSIRSVGGTGKNIQYF. The chain employs TRBV19 and TRBJ2-4; 8 bases line up with TRBD1. This CDR3 has 18 amino acids. The germline gives CDR1 LNHDA, CDR2 SQIVND (reference sequence). J gave up 4 bases and V 2 bases, and 13 bases lay outside the gene matches.